This entry lists 3 T cell receptor beta chains sequenced from one sample in a study of shared clonotypes between healthy human individuals (dated by TCRdb to the early 2020s). For the CD8 naive samples, CD45RO-negative cells were positively selected for CCR7, yielding a CD45RA+CCR7+ population from which TemRA cells were excluded. Receptors were amplified or captured by the immunoSEQ multiplex PCR assay. Sourced from immuneACCESS, this table was stored by TCRdb with only in-frame sequences that have V and J called. A share of the clones is absent; for the studies checked, an unresolved V gene accounts for under half, and the remainder has no known explanation. This sample holds roughly 2 million clones; about 94% were observed only once. 0.85% to 1.3% of the sample goes to the ten largest clones. The material sequenced was naive CD8+ T cells sorted from blood. The intended sense of this specimen's cell subset or site label: CD45RA+CCR7+. The receptors stem from a man aged 18 to 29 in good health.

For the CDR3, the DNA is TGTGCCAGCAGCTTAAGGACTAGCGGGGGTCGGAATGAGCAGTTCTTC. It codes for CASSLRTSGGRNEQFF. The chain carries TRBV7-9 and TRBJ2-1; 13 bases are a match to TRBD2. V was pared by 2 bases and J by 7 bases, with 5 bases of the junction left unmatched. The CDR3 runs 16 residues. CDR1 and CDR2 (germline): SEHNR, FQNEAQ (reference sequence).

This clone appeared a single time. V is TRBV6-4 and J is TRBJ2-1, with 9 positions matching TRBD2. The CDR3 runs 14 residues. CDR1 and CDR2 from the germline V gene are MRHNA and SNTAGT. V lost 5 bases, J lost 4 bases, and 3 bases stayed unmatched. CDR3: CASSTLAGYNEQFF. The CDR3 DNA sequence: TGTGCCAGCAGTACCCTAGCGGGATACAATGAGCAGTTCTTC.

This clone was seen only once. The chain is built from TRBV9 and TRBJ2-3; a possible D gene is TRBD2 (6 bases). Trimming pared 4 bases from V and 0 bases from J, leaving 12 bases between. This CDR3 is built from 15 residues. The germline gives CDR1 SGDLS, CDR2 YYNGEE. CDR3 in amino acids: CASSQGGASTDTQYF. The CDR3 nucleotides read TGTGCCAGCAGCCAGGGAGGAGCCAGCACAGATACGCAGTATTTT. The full variable domain, in which reference TRBV9 and TRBJ2-3 provide the parts outside the CDR3, is DSGVTQTPKHLITATGQRVTLRCSPRSGDLSVYWYQQSLDQGLQFLIQYYNGEERAKGNILERFSAQQFPDLHSELNLSSLELGDSALYFCASSQGGASTDTQYFGPGTRLTVL.